This T cell receptor (beta chain) was sequenced during a study of CXCR4 blockade with PD-1 therapy in pancreatic cancer. Clones were sequenced by immunoSEQ multiplex PCR, and TCRdb holds only the in-frame ones, with some missing. Of 3,000 to 4,000 clones listed, about 50% are singletons. Germline trimming cut 6 bases from V and 2 bases from J; bases unmatched to any gene: 6. This CDR3 has 14 amino acids. Germline-derived CDR1 and CDR2 are GTSNPN and SVGIG (reference sequence). Study-level results: Tumors were clonally expanded, mean about 0.14 versus 0.05 in healthy blood. More frequent amino acid clones had more nucleotide rearrangements, suggesting convergent selection. Without paired alpha-beta data, shared specificity of dominant clones is unconfirmed.

Patients who provided the archived tumor blocks had not received neoadjuvant therapy before surgery. This clone was counted only a few times. Its specificity is not known. This chain links TRBV30 with TRBJ2-2, with 7 bases fitting TRBD2. The TCR sequence derives from a human donor with pancreatic ductal adenocarcinoma. Sequenced input: tumor tissue. CDR3 DNA: TGTGCCTGCTCTAGGGACTATAACACCGGGGAGCTGTTTTTT. Its protein product is CACSRDYNTGELFF. Based on the CDR3 plus reference TRBV30 and TRBJ2-2, the full variable domain is SQTIHQWPATLVQPVGSPLSLECTVEGTSNPNLYWYRQAAGRGLQLLFYSVGIGQISSEVPQNLSASRPQDRQFILSSKKLLLSDSGFYLCACSRDYNTGELFFGEGSRLTVL.